The 3 T cell receptor beta chains listed next were all sequenced from one sample in a study of cytomegalovirus exposure and HLA in healthy donors. Sequenced by immunoSEQ multiplex PCR; TCRdb stores in-frame clones only, minus some. The sample lists around 160,000 clones, roughly 91% seen once, with 2.5% to 3% in the top ten. The sequenced sample was PBMCs. These receptor sequences come from a young man in good health and CMV-seronegative.

The gene calls are TRBV7-9 and TRBJ1-2; D gene uncertain. V shed 5 bases and J shed 4 bases, with 14 bases lying between them. Looked up from germline, CDR1 is SEHNR and CDR2 is FQNEAQ (reference sequence). The CDR3 length is 14 residues. CDR3 DNA: TGTGCCAGCAGCCCAGCGGGTAGTACCTATGGCTACACCTTC. This translates into CASSPAGSTYGYTF.

The chain is built from TRBV25-1 and TRBJ1-1; tentatively, D is TRBD1 (6 bases). Germline CDR1 and CDR2: MGHDK and SYGVNS. The CDR3 loop spans 14 amino acids. With 5 bases removed from V and 1 base from J, the gap between germline ends came to 11 bases. The CDR3 here is CASSFRTANTEAFF. CDR3 nucleotides: TGTGCCAGCAGTTTCCGGACAGCGAACACTGAAGCTTTCTTT.

V and J are TRBV7-9 and TRBJ1-6; 9 bases fit TRBD1. The CDR3 contains 16 residues. The germline CDR1 and CDR2 sequences are SEHNR and FQNEAQ (reference sequence). Unmatched junction bases numbered 11, after V lost 5 bases and J lost 9 bases. Here the CDR3 reads CASSPTPGQGSSPLHF. The CDR3 DNA reads TGTGCCAGCAGCCCAACCCCGGGACAGGGAAGTTCACCCCTCCACTTT.